Reported below is one TCR beta chain. Its cognate antigen is unknown. The data belong to a study of CXCR3-negative and CXCR3-positive naive CD8 T cells. Study-wide results and limits: CXCR3-negative naive cells had less hydrophobic TRB CDR3s than did CXCR3-positive naive cells. Both naive subsets carried similar amounts of surface CD5, so TCR strength was inferred from TRB CDR3 properties.

cDNA libraries for TRB were generated by 5' RACE incorporating UMI labels. No DNA is given; TCRdb re-called the 5' RACE reads and lists each CDR3 protein once. The table lists about 130,000 distinct CDR3 sequences. The CDR3 contains 12 residues. In germline, CDR1 is DFQATT, CDR2 SNEGSKA (reference sequence). The origin of this receptor is a human donor in good health. Some clones in this sample may be carry-over from other donors' samples. Sample: naive CXCR3+ CD8+ T cells from blood. Subset noted: CD45RO-CCR7+CD27+CD95- naive CD8+ T cells expressing CXCR3 (TNR3+). The V call is TRBV20-1, the J call TRBJ2-4; TCRdb's assignment of TRBD1 cannot be checked, as there is no DNA. CDR3 loop: CSAGTGINIQYF.